This entry concerns a single TCR beta chain. The antigen remains unidentified. These data are taken from a study of CD8 T cells in ankylosing spondylitis. TCRdb reprocessed the 5' RACE reads via MiXCR and lists one record per CDR3 protein. The sample has 450,000 or so distinct CDR3 sequences, roughly 26% seen once. In germline, CDR1 is SGHRS, CDR2 YFSETQ. This CDR3 spans 15 amino acids. The V segment lost 4 bases and the J segment 0 bases; nucleotides outside the gene matches: 3. Points from the study as a whole: A TCR beta motif of fewer than ten highly homologous variants seemed to mark ankylosing spondylitis blood. It was reported that disease-linked clones were significantly enriched in matched ankylosing spondylitis synovial fluid. Those disease-linked clones were CD8+; they were also relatively rare in peripheral blood. Past studies reported some motif variants in reactive arthritis synovial fluid and blood.

The chain is built from TRBV5-1 and TRBJ2-1; 8 bases are a match to TRBD2. What was sequenced was blood, either unsorted or a sorted T cell fraction (not recorded which). The origin of this receptor is a male donor with ankylosing spondylitis. CDR3 amino acids: CASSKRESSYNEQFF. The CDR3 DNA reads TGCGCCAGCAGCAAGCGGGAGAGCTCCTACAATGAGCAGTTCTTC.